This T cell receptor (beta chain) came from a study of blood T cell repertoires in COVID-19. Study overall: Both acute and convalescent COVID-19 samples were obtained from the United States, Italy and Spain. Sample material is recorded as cDNA or gDNA derived from T cells, B-cell-depleted T cells, or PBMCs.

Germline CDR1 SEHNR, CDR2 FQNEAQ (reference sequence). The ends lost 5 bases at V and 4 bases at J; junction bases unmatched: 11. The CDR3 is 16 amino acids. How the authors handled the data: Estimates of nucleated cell counts were drawn from the amplification of reference gene primers. Clones were sequenced by immunoSEQ multiplex PCR, and TCRdb holds only the in-frame ones, with some missing. D and trimming come from the DNA, and the V and J calls and clone size come from that table. The profile shows more than 200,000 clones, approximately 91% of them singletons. V usage is TRBV7-9 and J usage is TRBJ2-3; 8 positions agree with TRBD1. Sequenced: peripheral blood. This TCR came from a woman in her thirties or forties who had recovered from COVID-19. Written as DNA, the CDR3 is TGTGCCAGCAGCGATGGACAGGGCCCCTCGTCAGATACGCAGTATTTT. This encodes CASSDGQGPSSDTQYF.